This T cell receptor beta chain was profiled in a study of T-cell memory formation after mild COVID-19 (dated by TCRdb to 2020 to 2023). Regarding the complete study: Most TCR sequence clusters were specific to one of the two donors. Longitudinal TCRalpha and TCRbeta repertoire sequencing tracked T-cell clones expanding and contracting after mild COVID-19 in a couple of donors. The cohort was made up of two young adult volunteers, one female and one male, who were previously healthy. The full study reports these points: The study covered only a couple of mild cases, and larger cohorts including severe cases with pre-infection samples were considered necessary. Clones contracting from day 15 to 85 had balanced CD4/CD8 phenotypes, while a second wave expanding from day 15 to 37 was biased towards CD4+. Contracting CD4+ clones appeared mostly in the CM and EM memory subsets, whereas CD8+ clones were enriched in EMRA. SARS-CoV-2 specificity was not confirmed for the second-wave clones peaking on day 37. Some responding clones were found in pre-infection memory, which suggests that pre-existing cross-reactive memory T cells took part in the SARS-CoV-2 response.

Sequenced using an Illumina NovaSeq 6000. Using 5'RACE with constant-segment primers, TCRalpha and TCRbeta cDNA libraries were constructed, with sample barcodes and unique molecular identifiers added in the process. Trizol reagent was used to extract RNA from every sample. Libraries were amplified in two PCR steps, with a second sample barcode and Illumina TruSeq adapters added in the second step. Sequencing of the libraries was done on an Illumina NovaSeq, producing 2 x 150 bp paired-end reads. From the authors' description of their analysis: Demultiplexing of reads and collapsing into UMI-guided consensus sequences were performed with migec v1.2.7. Using mixcr v2.1.11, the UMI consensuses were aligned to TRA and TRB V and J templates and assembled into clonotypes. Clonotypes were classified as expanded or contracted when called significant by both edgeR and NoisET, with noise models trained on biological replicates. edgeR calls used a false discovery rate-adjusted p below 0.01 and a log2 fold-change threshold of 1. As an exploratory analysis of dynamics, max-normalized trajectories of the 1000 most abundant clonotypes were examined by PCA with hierarchical clustering. Each responding clone was given a CD4 or CD8 phenotype based on the CD4+ and CD8+ repertoires, which had been sequenced separately. The raw public reads went through TCRdb reprocessing: fastp at Q25, MiXCR clone calling, in-frame beta chains kept. For every CDR3 protein sequence, its rows merge into one entry that carries the most common genes and DNA. The V and J calls here are based on TCRdb, not the publication. Across this sample there are about 62,000 distinct CDR3 sequences, with 9.3% seen only once. The ten largest clonotypes hold approximately 1.1% of the sample.

PBMCs were isolated by Ficoll-Paque density gradient centrifugation. The CDR1 and CDR2 encoded by the germline V gene are SGHRS and YFSETQ. The CDR3 runs 15 amino acids, cysteine and phenylalanine included. The retained sequence is limited to the CDR3, 45 bases, with the frame set at the first base. V loses 3 bases at its end and J loses 0 bases; junction bases beyond the gene matches: 3. On this clonotype itself: Its cognate antigen has yet to be identified. Base qualities are not recorded, but no much larger clone differs from it by a single base.

The receptor was isolated from a man aged 18 to 35 who had mild COVID-19 (a few samples of this study predate the infection). The sample titles of this study are shuffled in the database, so cell type and time point are left out; the donor was told from shared clones. The chain is made from TRBV5-1 and TRBJ1-1; 9 nucleotides in the junction match TRBD1. The sequencing input was PBMCs or a T cell subset sorted from them (not recorded which). The nucleotide sequence reads TGCGCCAGCAGCTGGGGGGACAGGGTGAACACTGAAGCTTTCTTT. Its coded protein is CASSWGDRVNTEAFF.